These 15 T cell receptor beta chains were all obtained from the same sample, sequenced in a study of T cells in Graves' hyperthyroidism and ophthalmopathy. Amplified regions were TCR beta CDR3 sequences from RNA transcripts. An initial round of RT-PCR targeting the TCR CDR3 relied on the HTBI primer set. One entry per CDR3 protein results from TCRdb running MiXCR on the multiplex PCR reads. This table has 500,000 to 800,000 distinct CDR3 sequences, about 45% appearing once. The sample comprised peripheral blood or thyroid tissue (not recorded which). The receptors stem from an adult man with Graves' disease, either hyperthyroidism or ophthalmopathy (not recorded which).

The chain is built from TRBV7-9 and TRBJ2-7; 8 nucleotides line up with TRBD2. The germline CDR1 and CDR2 sequences are SEHNR and FQNEAQ (reference sequence). This CDR3 region has 13 residues. V shed 7 bases, J shed 3 bases, and the junction held 5 bases outside the gene matches. This CDR3 reads CASTLSGNYEQYF. The CDR3 region has the DNA TGTGCCAGCACCCTTAGCGGGAACTACGAGCAGTACTTC.

This sequence joins TRBV6-5 and TRBJ2-2, with D perhaps TRBD1 (6 bases). Germline V CDR1 and CDR2: MNHEY, SVGAGI. Trimming removed 2 bases from V and 2 bases from J, with 9 bases in between. The CDR3 length is 15 residues. CDR3 residues: CASSYIGGNTGELFF. CDR3 in DNA: TGTGCCAGCAGTTACATAGGGGGAAACACCGGGGAGCTGTTTTTT.

This clonotype was detected a few times. This sequence joins TRBV20-1 and TRBJ1-5; TRBD1 agrees at 10 bases. The CDR3 length is 14 residues. In germline, CDR1 is DFQATT, CDR2 SNEGSKA (reference sequence). V dropped 3 bases and J dropped 4; count of bases not matched to a gene: 3. The CDR3 region is CSASTGQGNQPQHF. CDR3 nucleotides: TGCAGTGCTAGTACGGGACAGGGGAATCAGCCCCAGCATTTT.

The V gene is TRBV10-2, the J gene TRBJ2-7; 8 nucleotides line up with TRBD1. V dropped 3 bases and J dropped 3; count of bases not matched to a gene: 4. The CDR3 runs to 14 residues. Germline CDR1 reads WSHSY; CDR2 reads SAAADI. The CDR3 bases are TGCGCCAGCAGTGACCGGACAGGGTTCTACGAGCAGTACTTC. Translated: CASSDRTGFYEQYF.

The V call is TRBV12-3 or TRBV12-4, the J call TRBJ2-7, with D possibly TRBD1 on 6 matching bases. The CDR3 is made up of 14 amino acids. Trimming took off 6 bases at V and 0 bases at J, with 12 bases between the two ends. CDR3 region: CASRPGQNSYEQYF. Written as DNA, the CDR3 is TGTGCCAGCAGACCCGGACAGAACTCCTACGAGCAGTACTTC.

This clonotype appeared a few times. This rearrangement joins TRBV5-6 to TRBJ1-6; TRBD1 is a possible D gene (6 bases). The CDR3 is 15 amino acids. Germline assignment: CDR1 SGHDT and CDR2 YYEEEE. The V end lost 4 bases, the J end lost 10 bases, and 18 bases lay between the germline ends. CDR3 amino acids: CASSLTGQPRSPLHF. DNA for the CDR3: TGTGCCAGCAGCCTAACCGGACAGCCCAGGTCACCCCTCCACTTT. Supplemented by reference TRBV5-6 and TRBJ1-6, the full variable domain reads DAGVTQSPTHLIKTRGQQVTLRCSPKSGHDTVSWYQQALGQGPQFIFQYYEEEERQRGNFPDRFSGHQFPNYSSELNVNALLLGDSALYLCASSLTGQPRSPLHFGNGTRLTVT.

On this clonotype itself: A much larger clone differs from this one at a single base, so this may be a read error. J is TRBJ1-4 and V is TRBV6-6; the D gene is possibly TRBD1 (6 bases). The CDR3 extends over 15 amino acids. Per germline, CDR1 MNHNY and CDR2 SVGAGI (reference sequence). Here the CDR3 DNA reads TGTGCCGGCAGTGAGAACGGACAGAGTTATGAAAAACTGTTTTTT. This encodes CAGSENGQSYEKLFF.

The rearrangement links TRBV25-1 to TRBJ1-2, with 7 bases matching TRBD1. The CDR3 spans 14 residues. Germline V gene sequence: CDR1 MGHDK, CDR2 SYGVNS. With V trimmed by 6 bases and J by 4 bases, 8 bases remained unmatched. CDR3 sequence reads: CASSDSDRVYGYTF. The CDR3 bases are TGTGCCAGCAGCGACTCTGACAGGGTCTATGGCTACACCTTC.

This clonotype has a handful of counts. The rearrangement links TRBV7-9 to TRBJ2-7; 9 nucleotides agree with TRBD1. This CDR3 has 13 amino acids. Germline lookup yields CDR1 SEHNR and CDR2 FQNEAQ (reference sequence). J lost 4 bases, V lost 4 bases, and 2 bases had no gene match. DNA of the CDR3: TGTGCCAGCAGCTGGACAGGGGAGTACGAGCAGTACTTC. It is translated as CASSWTGEYEQYF.

This clonotype was counted many times. The genes are TRBV15 and TRBJ2-5, with a possible D match to TRBD1 (6 bases). V lost 0 bases, J lost 0 bases, and 20 bases lay in between. The germline V gene encodes CDR1 LNHNV and CDR2 YYDKDF (reference sequence). The CDR3 covers 19 residues. In DNA form, the CDR3 reads TGTGCCACCAGCAGAGACAGGGGTGGTGCTAGCCTGTACCAAGAGACCCAGTACTTC. It codes for CATSRDRGGASLYQETQYF.

This clonotype showed up many times. The chain couples TRBV9 to TRBJ2-6; D is uncertain. The CDR3 is 13 amino acids. V lost 0 bases to trimming and J lost 4 bases, with 2 bases between them. The V gene's germline CDR1 is SGDLS and CDR2 YYNGEE. CDR3 protein: CASSVAGANVLTF. The CDR3 DNA reads TGTGCCAGCAGCGTAGCGGGGGCCAACGTCCTGACTTTC.

As for this clonotype: One junction end does not reproduce the germline sequence, and a read error may be involved. This rearrangement joins TRBV7-2 to TRBJ2-2; D ambiguous. This CDR3 has 14 residues. The V gene's germline CDR1 is SGHTA and CDR2 FQGNSA. The CDR3 loop is CASSQPLSTGELFF. The CDR3 region has the DNA TGCGCCAGCAGCCAACCGCTCTCTACCGGGGAGCTGTTTTTT.

This chain connects TRBV7-2 to TRBJ1-2; the D gene is possibly TRBD1 (6 bases). The CDR3 extends over 16 amino acids. Trimming cost V 5 bases and J 0 bases, with 16 bases left between them. CDR1 is SGHTA and CDR2 is FQGNSA in the germline V gene. In nucleotides, the CDR3 is TGTGCCAGCAGCCAAAGGGGGGTTCCGGCTAACTATGGCTACACCTTC. Its translation: CASSQRGVPANYGYTF. The full variable domain, in which reference TRBV7-2 and TRBJ1-2 provide the parts outside the CDR3, is GAGVSQSPSNKVTEKGKDVELRCDPISGHTALYWYRQSLGQGLEFLIYFQGNSAPDKSGLPSDRFSAERTGGSVSTLTIQRTQQEDSAVYLCASSQRGVPANYGYTFGSGTRLTVV.

Regarding this clonotype: The conserved closing phenylalanine or tryptophan is absent in this CDR3, likely reflecting a read error. The DNA is left out, because the CDR3 cannot be placed on it with certainty; the CDR3 is given as TCRdb lists it. The rearrangement links TRBV11-2 to TRBJ1-2; TRBD1 reflects the table's D call only, with no check against the DNA. CDR1 is SGHAT and CDR2 is FQNNGV in the germline V gene. The CDR3 length equals 10 residues, ends included. CDR3 region: CASSGLGTGL.

This clonotype was detected only a few times. The rearrangement uses TRBV6-1 and TRBJ1-5; TRBD1 matches at 8 bases. Trimming took 7 bases from V and 6 from J; bases not matched to a gene: 8. Germline V gene lookup returns CDR1 MNHNS and CDR2 SASEGT. The CDR3 is 14 residues long. CDR3 bases: TGTGCCAGCATGTCAGGGGGCTTTAGTCAGCCCCAGCATTTT. It yields the protein CASMSGGFSQPQHF.